The next 24 T cell receptor beta chains were all read from a single sample in a study of shared clonotypes between healthy human individuals. Assay: immunoSEQ multiplex PCR; the TCRdb copy retains only in-frame clones and omits some. The sample lists about 2.3 million clones; under 95% were seen once. The sample taken for sequencing was naive CD4+ T cells from PBMCs. Subset in this sample: CD45RA+ positively selected. These receptor sequences come from a man between 18 and 35 years old in good health. Some clones in this sample may be carry-over from other donors' samples.

The chain carries TRBV6-6 and TRBJ2-7, with 12 bases matching TRBD1. From germline, CDR1 is MNHNY and CDR2 SVGAGI (reference sequence). CDR3 length: 14 amino acids. The trim removed 6 bases at V and 5 bases at J, leaving 5 bases unmatched. CDR3 nucleotide sequence: TGTGCCAGCAGCCGGGACAGGGGGCGCGACGAGCAGTACTTC. Amino acids: CASSRDRGRDEQYF.

The chain links TRBV5-4 to TRBJ1-1; D is uncertain. Germline CDR1 SGHNT, CDR2 YYREEE (reference sequence). The CDR3 is made up of 14 amino acids. Trimming pared 0 bases from V and 5 bases from J, leaving 11 bases between. The CDR3 here is CASSLALSETEAFF. In DNA, the CDR3 is TGTGCCAGCAGCTTGGCGCTCTCAGAAACTGAAGCTTTCTTT.

The chain combines TRBV29-1 with TRBJ1-1; no reliable D call. The V end lost 5 bases, the J end lost 4 bases, and 11 bases lay between the germline ends. Germline V CDR1 and CDR2: SQVTM, ANQGSEA. This CDR3 is 12 amino acids long. Here the CDR3 reads CSVTGWVTEAFF. In nucleotides, the CDR3 is TGCAGCGTTACCGGGTGGGTCACTGAAGCTTTCTTT.

V usage is TRBV7-3 and J usage is TRBJ2-1; TRBD2 aligns across 8 bases. V gave up 1 base and J gave up 4 bases; unmatched junction bases: 3. CDR1 is SGHTA and CDR2 is FQGTGA in the germline V gene. This CDR3 is built from 15 residues. CDR3 bases: TGTGCCAGCAGCTTAATGCCTAGCGGGTACAATGAGCAGTTCTTC. Translated: CASSLMPSGYNEQFF.

The chain employs TRBV7-6 and TRBJ2-2; D may correspond to TRBD1 or TRBD2 (5 bases each). V was pared by 4 bases and J by 8 bases, with 11 bases between. Germline CDR1 SGHVS, CDR2 FNYEAQ. The CDR3 contains 13 residues. The CDR3 region is CASSSGPGGELFF. The DNA of the CDR3 is TGTGCCAGCAGCTCGGGACCAGGTGGGGAGCTGTTTTTT.

CDR3 in amino acids: CASAPDSNTEAFF. The CDR3 bases are TGTGCCAGCGCCCCGGACAGTAACACTGAAGCTTTCTTT. The chain recombines TRBV2 with TRBJ1-1; tentatively, D is TRBD1 (6 bases). CDR3 length: 13 amino acids. Germline V gives CDR1 SNHLY, CDR2 FYNNEI. Trimming shortened V by 8 bases and J by 2 bases, and 12 bases separated the two germline ends.

The CDR3 nucleotides read TGTGCCAGCAGCCCCACTAGCGTTGTCAATGAGCAGTTCTTC. It is translated as CASSPTSVVNEQFF. The J gene is TRBJ2-1, the V gene TRBV7-3; TRBD2 matches 7 bases. CDR1 is SGHTA, CDR2 FQGTGA, per germline. There are 14 residues in the CDR3. V lost 5 bases to trimming and J lost 6 bases; unmatched junction nucleotides: 7.

The J gene is TRBJ1-6, the V gene TRBV19; 7 bases align to TRBD1. V lost 9 bases, J lost 8 bases, and 7 bases stayed unmatched. The CDR3 consists of 13 residues. Germline-derived CDR1 and CDR2 are LNHDA and SQIVND (reference sequence). The CDR3 sequence is CASRGQMDSPLHF. In nucleotides, the CDR3 is TGTGCCAGCCGGGGACAGATGGATTCACCCCTCCACTTT.

V gene TRBV7-3 combines with J gene TRBJ2-7, with 9 bases lining up with TRBD2. Unmatched junction bases numbered 11, after V lost 5 bases and J lost 6 bases. Germline CDR1 reads SGHTA; CDR2 reads FQGTGA. The CDR3 consists of 15 residues. Here the CDR3 reads CASSRGGATSGEQYF. As DNA, the CDR3 is TGTGCCAGCAGCCGCGGGGGGGCTACGTCAGGCGAGCAGTACTTC.

In this sample, this clone turned up a few times. CDR3 in amino acids: CASSFGTPSTDTQYF. The CDR3 region has the DNA TGTGCCAGCAGTTTTGGGACTCCCAGTACAGATACGCAGTATTTT. V is TRBV27 and J is TRBJ2-3; tentative D call: TRBD2 (6 bases). The germline gives CDR1 MNHEY, CDR2 SMNVEV (reference sequence). This CDR3 contains 15 residues. Deletions cut 3 bases from V and 3 bases from J, with 13 bases between.

The chain employs TRBV27 and TRBJ2-4; no reliable D call. The CDR3 is made up of 14 amino acids. Germline V gene lookup returns CDR1 MNHEY and CDR2 SMNVEV (reference sequence). V was shortened by 2 bases and J by 9 bases, with 14 bases between the two germline ends. The chain's CDR3 is CASSLSPTVVIQYF. The CDR3 bases are TGTGCCAGCAGTTTAAGTCCTACCGTTGTCATTCAGTACTTC.

The rearrangement uses TRBV5-4 and TRBJ1-1, with unresolved D. V was clipped by 1 base and J by 4 bases, with 17 bases between them. Germline V gene sequence: CDR1 SGHNT, CDR2 YYREEE (reference sequence). The CDR3 is 16 amino acids. The CDR3 here is CASSLYSSGIGTEAFF. CDR3 nucleotides: TGTGCCAGCAGCTTGTATTCGTCGGGAATCGGCACTGAAGCTTTCTTT.

This clone appeared a single time. The genes are TRBV6-1 and TRBJ2-5; a weak D match, TRBD1 (7 bases). The V gene's germline CDR1 is MNHNS and CDR2 SASEGT. CDR3 length: 15 residues. V was shortened by 3 bases and J by 3 bases, with 14 bases between the two germline ends. This chain's CDR3 is CASSETRDSEETQYF. CDR3 DNA sequence: TGTGCCAGCAGTGAGACTAGGGACAGCGAAGAGACCCAGTACTTC.

The chain uses TRBV2 and TRBJ1-2, with a weak D call TRBD1 (5 bases). CDR3 size: 12 residues. The germline V gene has CDR1 SNHLY and CDR2 FYNNEI. Trimming took off 6 bases at V and 8 bases at J, with 13 bases between the two ends. CDR3 loop: CASSGQAGGYTF. The CDR3, as DNA: TGTGCCAGCAGCGGACAAGCGGGGGGCTACACCTTC.

This chain connects TRBV11-2 to TRBJ2-2; tentatively, D is TRBD2 (6 bases). Trimming pared 5 bases from V and 7 bases from J, leaving 17 bases between. The CDR3 runs 15 residues. Looked up from germline, CDR1 is SGHAT and CDR2 is FQNNGV. The CDR3 loop is CASSQIVSGHGELFF. DNA for the CDR3: TGTGCCAGCAGCCAAATAGTTAGCGGACACGGGGAGCTGTTTTTT.

The chain carries TRBV2 and TRBJ2-3; D not resolved. This CDR3 has 10 amino acids. Germline CDR1 SNHLY, CDR2 FYNNEI. The germline V and J ends were trimmed by 8 bases and 3 bases, with 3 bases remaining between them. CDR3 region: CASDTDTQYF. In nucleotides, the CDR3 is TGTGCCAGCGATACAGATACGCAGTATTTT.

As regards this clone: The sample carries other DNA sequences with the same CDR3. The J gene is TRBJ2-6, the V gene TRBV9; a weak D match, TRBD2 (5 bases). Germline V gene data show CDR1 as SGDLS and CDR2 as YYNGEE. Trimming removed 2 bases from V and 1 base from J, with 7 bases in between. CDR3 length: 15 residues. The CDR3 bases are TGTGCCAGCAGCGTTAGAGGGTCTGGGGCCAACGTCCTGACTTTC. It translates to CASSVRGSGANVLTF.

Only a few counts were recorded for this clone. This chain joins TRBV9 and TRBJ1-5; a possible D gene is TRBD1 (5 bases). CDR3 size: 14 residues. The V end lost 4 bases, the J end lost 6 bases, and 14 bases lay between the germline ends. Germline values: CDR1 SGDLS, CDR2 YYNGEE. CDR3 region: CASSRDGLPQPQHF. CDR3 in DNA: TGTGCCAGCAGCCGGGACGGGCTTCCTCAGCCCCAGCATTTT.

The V gene is TRBV27, the J gene TRBJ2-3; D not certain. The ends were cut back, 0 bases at V and 5 bases at J, with 3 bases in the middle. Germline V gene data show CDR1 as MNHEY and CDR2 as SMNVEV (reference sequence). The CDR3 is made up of 12 amino acids. The CDR3: CASSLSEDTQYF. Written as DNA, the CDR3 is TGTGCCAGCAGTTTATCTGAAGATACGCAGTATTTT.

This clone appeared once. Other DNA sequences within the sample encode an identical CDR3. The rearrangement joins TRBV15 to TRBJ2-7, with 7 bases identical to TRBD2. The germline V gene encodes CDR1 LNHNV and CDR2 YYDKDF (reference sequence). CDR3 size: 13 residues. The V segment lost 1 base and the J segment 4 bases; nucleotides outside the gene matches: 1. CDR3 in amino acids: CATSRVGGYEQYF. The CDR3 DNA is TGTGCCACCAGCAGAGTGGGAGGGTACGAGCAGTACTTC.

This sequence joins TRBV29-1 and TRBJ2-5; D might be TRBD1 (6 bases). The tail of the sequence fits TRBJ2-7 better, so the J call may be wrong. The CDR3 extends over 14 amino acids. In germline, CDR1 is SQVTM, CDR2 ANQGSEA. The CDR3 DNA reads as TGCAGCGTGGGACCGTTACAGGGATCCCACGAGCAGTACTTC. Protein: CSVGPLQGSHEQYF.

This clone came up once. The chain uses TRBV27 and TRBJ2-5; weak D call: TRBD1 (6 bases). CDR1 is MNHEY and CDR2 is SMNVEV in the germline V gene (reference sequence). The CDR3 has 15 amino acids. Trimming shortened V by 8 bases and J by 5 bases, and 21 bases separated the two germline ends. The DNA for the CDR3 is TGTGCCAGCGGAGGACACAGGGCTCCAAGGGAGACCCAGTACTTC. This sequence encodes CASGGHRAPRETQYF.

This chain connects TRBV6-4 to TRBJ2-7; D gene uncertain. The V gene's germline CDR1 is MRHNA and CDR2 SNTAGT. Trimming shortened V by 2 bases and J by 6 bases, and 8 bases separated the two germline ends. The CDR3 loop spans 12 amino acids. CDR3 sequence (DNA): TGTGCCAGCAGTGACAGGGCAGGCGAGCAGTACTTC. Residues: CASSDRAGEQYF.

CDR3 bases: TGTGCCAGCAGTTACGACAGGGTTCAAGAGACCCAGTACTTC. Translated: CASSYDRVQETQYF. V gene TRBV28 combines with J gene TRBJ2-5; 7 bases match TRBD1. V gave up 4 bases and J gave up 2 bases; unmatched junction bases: 4. The V gene's germline CDR1 is MDHEN and CDR2 SYDVKM. This CDR3 contains 14 residues. The entire variable domain, with the rest obtained from reference TRBV28 and TRBJ2-5, is as follows: DVKVTQSSRYLVKRTGEKVFLECVQDMDHENMFWYRQDPGLGLRLIYFSYDVKMKEKGDIPEGYSVSREKKERFSLILESASTNQTSMYLCASSYDRVQETQYFGPGTRLLVL.